Listed here is a single T cell receptor beta chain. Participants were placed into cohorts based on the clinical history they reported. The table came from immunoSEQ multiplex PCR; TCRdb's copy has only in-frame clones and leaves some out. The table includes 370,000 or so clones, more than 70% detected once. The sample is drawn from a study of blood T cell repertoires in COVID-19. CDR1 and CDR2 (germline): GTSNPN, SVGIG (reference sequence). After removal of 4 bases from V and 12 bases from J, the junction contained 13 bases not matched to a gene. CDR3 size: 13 residues. The TCR sequence derives from a man younger than 40 who had recovered from COVID-19. Sequencing was carried out using PBMCs or T cells enriched from blood (not recorded which). The chain has TRBV30 and TRBJ1-1, with 8 bases aligning to TRBD1. CDR3 loop: CAWMAQGAGRTFF. The DNA of the CDR3 is TGTGCCTGGATGGCCCAGGGGGCTGGGAGGACTTTCTTT.